Shown below are 4 T cell receptor beta chains from a single sample sequenced in a study of cytomegalovirus exposure and HLA in healthy donors. PCR involved 60 Vbeta and 13 Jbeta primers. Generated by immunoSEQ multiplex PCR, the TCRdb table keeps only in-frame clones and is missing some. The table has 140,000 to 150,000 clones, approximately 84% seen once. The specimen sequenced was PBMCs. The receptors derive from a woman aged 55-70 years in good health and CMV-seropositive.

The rearrangement links TRBV19 to TRBJ1-5, with D perhaps TRBD1 (6 bases). The CDR3 has 14 residues. V lost 6 bases and J lost 5, with 14 bases in between. Germline loops: CDR1 LNHDA, CDR2 SQIVND (reference sequence). The CDR3 reads CASSTHQGYQPQHF. In nucleotides, the CDR3 is TGTGCCAGTAGCACCCACCAGGGGTATCAGCCCCAGCATTTT. Looking up the rest from reference TRBV19 and TRBJ1-5 gives the full variable domain: DGGITQSPKYLFRKEGQNVTLSCEQNLNHDAMYWYRQDPGQGLRLIYYSQIVNDFQKGDIAEGYSVSREKKESFPLTVTSAQKNPTAFYLCASSTHQGYQPQHFGDGTRLSIL.

The CDR3 bases are TGCGCCAGCAGCTTGGCCGGGCTAGCGGGAGGCGACCCCTACAATGAGCAGTTCTTC. Translation gives CASSLAGLAGGDPYNEQFF. The chain joins TRBV5-1 to TRBJ2-1, with 11 nucleotides matching TRBD2. The CDR3 runs to 19 residues. Germline CDR1 reads SGHRS; CDR2 reads YFSETQ. The trim removed 0 bases at V and 2 bases at J, leaving 10 bases unmatched.

V is TRBV5-6 and J is TRBJ2-7; TRBD1 agrees at 9 bases. Germline V gives CDR1 SGHDT, CDR2 YYEEEE. The J segment lost 0 bases and the V segment lost 4 bases, leaving 8 bases of the junction unmatched. CDR3 length equals 16 residues. CDR3 region: CASSPGQGGYSYEQYF. The CDR3 bases are TGTGCCAGCAGCCCGGGACAGGGAGGCTACTCCTACGAGCAGTACTTC.

The rearrangement links TRBV29-1 to TRBJ2-7, with D perhaps TRBD2 (5 bases). This CDR3 contains 15 residues. Germline-derived CDR1 and CDR2 are SQVTM and ANQGSEA. Trimming removed 5 bases from V and 3 bases from J, with 20 bases in between. For the CDR3, the DNA is TGCAGCGTTCTAAGAGGGAGTCCGCGTGACTACGAGCAGTACTTC. It specifies CSVLRGSPRDYEQYF.